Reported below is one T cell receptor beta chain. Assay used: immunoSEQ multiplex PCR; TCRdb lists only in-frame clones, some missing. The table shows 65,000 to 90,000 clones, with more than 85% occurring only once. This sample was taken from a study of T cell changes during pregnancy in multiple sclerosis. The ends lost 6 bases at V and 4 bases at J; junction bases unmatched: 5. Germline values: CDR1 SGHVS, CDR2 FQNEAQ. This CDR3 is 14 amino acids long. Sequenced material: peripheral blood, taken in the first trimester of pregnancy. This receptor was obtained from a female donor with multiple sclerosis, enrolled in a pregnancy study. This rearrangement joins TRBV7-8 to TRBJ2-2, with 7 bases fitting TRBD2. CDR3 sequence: CASSSGTTTGELFF. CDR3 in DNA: TGTGCCAGCAGTTCCGGGACTACCACCGGGGAGCTGTTTTTT.